This T cell receptor beta chain was retrieved from a study of blood T cell repertoires in COVID-19. Per the original methods: By means of reference gene primer amplification, nucleated cell counts were estimated. Clones were read by immunoSEQ multiplex PCR, and TCRdb kept only the in-frame ones, dropping some. V, J and clone size derive from that table, while D and trimming were established from the DNA sequence. The table has some 250,000 clones, 70% to 90% seen once; the top ten hold less than 2.5%. Recovered Cohort 3 donors showed two negative PCRs, clearance, or symptom resolution. This clone showed up just a few times. Looked up from germline, CDR1 is MNHNS and CDR2 is SASEGT. V gave up 3 bases and J gave up 7 bases, with 15 bases separating them. This CDR3 contains 14 residues.

This receptor was obtained from a woman between 45 and 65 years old who had recovered from COVID-19. Sample: PBMCs or T cells enriched from blood (not recorded which). The chain employs TRBV6-1 and TRBJ1-1; the D is unclear. CDR3 sequence: CASSDPVLRGEAFF. The DNA of the CDR3 is TGTGCCAGCAGTGACCCCGTCCTGAGAGGTGAAGCTTTCTTT.